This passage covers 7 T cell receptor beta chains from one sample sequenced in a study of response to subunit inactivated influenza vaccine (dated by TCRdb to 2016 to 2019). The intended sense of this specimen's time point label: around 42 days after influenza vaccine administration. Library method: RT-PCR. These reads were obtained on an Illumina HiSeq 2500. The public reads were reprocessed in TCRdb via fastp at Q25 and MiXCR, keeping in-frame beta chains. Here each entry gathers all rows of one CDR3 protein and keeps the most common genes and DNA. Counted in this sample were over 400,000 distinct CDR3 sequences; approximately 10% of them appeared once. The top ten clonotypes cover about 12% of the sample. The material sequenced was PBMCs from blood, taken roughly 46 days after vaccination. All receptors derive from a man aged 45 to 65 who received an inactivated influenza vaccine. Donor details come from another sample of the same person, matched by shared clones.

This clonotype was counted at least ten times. CDR3 protein: CASRARGRGYEQYF. CDR3 DNA sequence: TGTGCCAGCAGGGCGCGGGGAAGGGGCTACGAGCAGTACTTC. The chain combines TRBV12-3 or TRBV12-4 with TRBJ2-7; a weak D match, TRBD2 (6 bases). V gave up 6 bases and J gave up 3 bases, with 15 bases separating them. The CDR3 has 14 residues.

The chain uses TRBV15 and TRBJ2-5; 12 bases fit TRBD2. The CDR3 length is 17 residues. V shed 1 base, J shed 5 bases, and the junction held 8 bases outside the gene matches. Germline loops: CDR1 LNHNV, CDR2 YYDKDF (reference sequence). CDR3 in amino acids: CATSRVILAGGEETQYF. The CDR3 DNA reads TGTGCCACCAGCAGAGTGATCCTAGCGGGAGGGGAGGAGACCCAGTACTTC.

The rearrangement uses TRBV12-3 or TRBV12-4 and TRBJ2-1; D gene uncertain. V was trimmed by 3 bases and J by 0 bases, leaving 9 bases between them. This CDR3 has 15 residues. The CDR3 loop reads CASSLTISSYNEQFF. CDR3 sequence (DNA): TGTGCCAGCAGTTTGACAATTAGCTCCTACAATGAGCAGTTCTTC.

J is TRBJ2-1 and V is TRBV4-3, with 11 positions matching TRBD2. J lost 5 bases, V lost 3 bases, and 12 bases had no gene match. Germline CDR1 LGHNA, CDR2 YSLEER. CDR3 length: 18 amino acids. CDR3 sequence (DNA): TGCGCCAGCAGCCAGCGACTCACCCCGGGACTAGCGGACAATGAGCAGTTCTTC. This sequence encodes CASSQRLTPGLADNEQFF.

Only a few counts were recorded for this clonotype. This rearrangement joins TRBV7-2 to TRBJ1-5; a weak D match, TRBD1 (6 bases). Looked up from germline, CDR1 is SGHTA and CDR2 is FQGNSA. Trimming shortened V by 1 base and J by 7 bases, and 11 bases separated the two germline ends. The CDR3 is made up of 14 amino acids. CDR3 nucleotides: TGTGCCAGCAGCTTAGACGGGGGGGCGCAGCCCCAGCATTTT. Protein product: CASSLDGGAQPQHF.

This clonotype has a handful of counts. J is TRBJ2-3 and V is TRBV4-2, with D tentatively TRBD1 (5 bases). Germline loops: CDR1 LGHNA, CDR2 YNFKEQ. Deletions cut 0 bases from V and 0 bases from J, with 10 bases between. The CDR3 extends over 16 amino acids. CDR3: CASSQDLGPSTDTQYF. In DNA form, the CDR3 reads TGTGCCAGCAGCCAAGATTTGGGGCCGAGCACAGATACGCAGTATTTT.

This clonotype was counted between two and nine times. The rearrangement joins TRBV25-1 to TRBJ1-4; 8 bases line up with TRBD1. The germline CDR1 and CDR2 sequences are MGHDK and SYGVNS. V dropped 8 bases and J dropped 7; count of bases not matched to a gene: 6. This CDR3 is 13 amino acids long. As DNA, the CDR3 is TGTGCCAGCGCAGGGGGCGGGGGTGAAAAACTGTTTTTT. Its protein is CASAGGGGEKLFF.